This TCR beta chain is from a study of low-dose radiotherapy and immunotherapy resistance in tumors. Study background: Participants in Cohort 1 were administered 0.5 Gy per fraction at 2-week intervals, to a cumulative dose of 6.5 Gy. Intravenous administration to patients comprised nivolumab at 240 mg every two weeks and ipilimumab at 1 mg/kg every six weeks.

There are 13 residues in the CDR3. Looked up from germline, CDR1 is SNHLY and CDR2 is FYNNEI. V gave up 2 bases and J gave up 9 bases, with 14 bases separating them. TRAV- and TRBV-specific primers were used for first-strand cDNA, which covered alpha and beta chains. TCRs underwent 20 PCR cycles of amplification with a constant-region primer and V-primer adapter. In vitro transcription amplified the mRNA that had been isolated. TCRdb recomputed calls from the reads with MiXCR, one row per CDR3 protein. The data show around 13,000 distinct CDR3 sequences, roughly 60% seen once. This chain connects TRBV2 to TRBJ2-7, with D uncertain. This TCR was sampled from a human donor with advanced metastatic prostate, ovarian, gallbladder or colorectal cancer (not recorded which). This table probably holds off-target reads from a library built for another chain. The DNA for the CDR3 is TGTGCCAGCAGTGAAAGGTCTATCTTCGGGCAGTACTTC. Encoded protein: CASSERSIFGQYF. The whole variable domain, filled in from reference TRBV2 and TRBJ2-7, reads EPEVTQTPSHQVTQMGQEVILRCVPISNHLYFYWYRQILGQKVEFLVSFYNNEISEKSEIFDDQFSVERPDGSNFTLKIRSTKLEDSAMYFCASSERSIFGQYFGPGTRLTVT.